These T cell receptor beta chains were read from a single sample in a study of blood T cell repertoires in COVID-19. The protocol was immunoSEQ multiplex PCR, while the TCRdb copy is restricted to in-frame clones and leaves out a portion. The data show around 25,000 clones, roughly 79% seen once. The sequencing sample was made of peripheral blood. The receptors come from a man aged 50-59 years with COVID-19, enrolled during active disease. Both conserved end residues are part of each CDR3. The order of the fields is clone size, J gene, V gene, D gene, CDR3 DNA, CDR3 protein. D genes are given only for firm matches. Size values are once, few and many counts, or a class for expanded clones, and some rows have none.

>NA|TRBJ1-5|TRBV15|NA
TGTGCCACCAGCAGAGATCGCAGGGTAGAGCAGCCCCAGCATTTT
CATSRDRRVEQPQHF
>NA|TRBJ2-3|TRBV9|TRBD2
TGTGCCAGCAGTCTAGCGGGGGGGCCAACAGATACGCAGTATTTT
CASSLAGGPTDTQYF
>NA|TRBJ2-1|TRBV7-8|NA
TGTGCCAGCAGCCCCACAGGGTATGAGCAGTTCTTC
CASSPTGYEQFF
>NA|TRBJ2-1|TRBV19|TRBD2
TGTGCCAGTAGTATAGATGGGGAGGGGACTAGCGGGAGCAGGAATGAGCAGTTCTTC
CASSIDGEGTSGSRNEQFF
>NA|TRBJ2-5|TRBV5-1|NA
TGCGCCAGCAGCCCAGGAACCGGGGGGCAGACCCAGTACTTC
CASSPGTGGQTQYF
>few|TRBJ1-2|TRBV18|NA
TGTGCCAGCTCATCCTTAGCCGGAACTGGCGGCTACACCTTC
CASSSLAGTGGYTF
>NA|TRBJ2-2|TRBV12-3/TRBV12-4|NA
TGTGCCAGCAGTCAGCGCACCGGGGAGCTGTTTTTT
CASSQRTGELFF
>NA|TRBJ2-4|TRBV18|NA
TGTGCCAGCTCACAGGTGGCAGGAGGAGGGGCCAAAAACATTCAGTACTTC
CASSQVAGGGAKNIQYF
>NA|TRBJ1-5|TRBV2|NA
TGTGCCAGCAGTCCGCCCCAGGGGTTGGATCAGCCCCAGCATTTT
CASSPPQGLDQPQHF
>NA|TRBJ1-6|TRBV6-5|NA
TGTGCCAGCAGTCCCCCCCGGTCACCCCTCCACTTT
CASSPPRSPLHF